What follows describes a single T cell receptor beta chain. The time point is: blood 4 weeks post-SBRT, at nephrectomy. Treatment defined: 15 Gy SBRT to primary tumor, nephrectomy 4 weeks later. Nephrectomy followed 15 Gy stereotactic body radiation by 4 weeks. Clear cell pathology was present in this patient's renal cell carcinoma. The data are from a study of radiation and T cells in renal cell carcinoma. Assay used: immunoSEQ multiplex PCR; TCRdb lists only in-frame clones, some missing. The sample shows around 170,000 clones, roughly nine tenths of them seen only once. Deletions cut 4 bases from V and 2 bases from J, with 16 bases between. CDR1 is SGHRS, CDR2 YFSETQ, per germline. The length of the CDR3 is 16 residues.

The sequence came from a woman between 50 and 59 years old with renal cell carcinoma. The specimen was blood, collected from a patient whose treatment included radiotherapy and nephrectomy. The J gene is TRBJ1-3, the V gene TRBV5-1, with unresolved D. The CDR3 DNA follows: TGCGCCAGCAGCCTTGCAAGGGCGGGAACTGGAAACACCATATATTTT. It specifies CASSLARAGTGNTIYF.